This T cell receptor beta chain is from a study of T cell clones after liver transplantation. Study information: Graft-donor-reactive sequences were compared with third-party-reactive TCRbeta sequences from pre-transplant mixed lymphocyte reactions. Study-level findings and limits: Graft donor-reactive T cells possibly entered the graft instead of undergoing deletion.

Data came from immunoSEQ multiplex PCR; TCRdb stores just in-frame clones and leaves some out. Among about 70,000 clones listed, about 80% were seen once. With respect to this clone: Its specificity is not known.

Germline-derived CDR1 and CDR2 are MGHRA and YSYEKL. The ends lost 0 bases at V and 3 bases at J; junction bases unmatched: 8. The CDR3 is 17 amino acids. Sequenced material: CD4+ T cells from blood, taken 12 months after liver transplant. The chain has TRBV4-1 and TRBJ2-7; 10 bases line up with TRBD2. This receptor was identified in a human patient who received a liver transplant. A share of the T cells may be of graft donor origin. CDR3 in DNA: TGCGCCAGCAGCCAAGATCCTAGCGGGAGCCACAACTACGAGCAGTACTTC. This sequence encodes CASSQDPSGSHNYEQYF.